A single sample is the source of the 29 T cell receptor beta chains below, sequenced in a study of cytomegalovirus exposure and HLA in healthy donors. A multiplex PCR was run with 60 Vbeta primers and 13 Jbeta primers. The assay was immunoSEQ multiplex PCR, and TCRdb's table has in-frame clones only and misses some. The data contain some 120,000 clones, approximately 17% of them singletons. The specimen was PBMCs. These receptors originate from a female donor in good health and CMV-seropositive.

The chain uses TRBV21-1 and TRBJ1-6; TRBD1, the table's D call, was not compared with the DNA. TRBV21-1 is a pseudogene. The CDR3 covers 12 residues. The CDR3: CASSRPPSPLHF. The CDR3 nucleotides are TGTGCCAGCAGCAGGCCGCCCTCACCCCTCCACTTT.

The chain recombines TRBV28 with TRBJ2-5; D is uncertain. This CDR3 spans 12 amino acids. Trimming took 8 bases from V and 4 from J, leaving 11 bases between them. Per germline, CDR1 MDHEN and CDR2 SYDVKM. The CDR3 here is CASQNIRETQYF. CDR3 sequence (DNA): TGTGCCAGCCAAAACATAAGAGAGACCCAGTACTTC.

The chain carries TRBV27 and TRBJ1-1; D uncertain. The germline V gene has CDR1 MNHEY and CDR2 SMNVEV (reference sequence). Deletions cut 2 bases from V and 0 bases from J, with 7 bases between. The CDR3 is 14 amino acids. This CDR3 is CASSLNQMNTEAFF. DNA of the CDR3: TGTGCCAGCAGTTTAAATCAGATGAACACTGAAGCTTTCTTT.

This clone was detected a few times. V is TRBV6-1 and J is TRBJ1-4; TRBD1 matches at 11 bases. CDR3 length equals 15 residues. Germline loops: CDR1 MNHNS, CDR2 SASEGT. The ends lost 8 bases at V and 8 bases at J; junction bases unmatched: 10. CDR3 nucleotides: TGTGCCAGCCAAACCTGGGACAGGGGGGGGGAAAAACTGTTTTTT. This encodes CASQTWDRGGEKLFF.

This clone was picked up a small number of times. The chain uses TRBV10-3 and TRBJ2-5, with D unresolved. This CDR3 has 13 residues. Germline loops: CDR1 ENHRY, CDR2 SYGVKD. Trimming removed 10 bases at V and 5 bases at J, with 17 bases between. The CDR3 spells CATTQSVTETQYF. The CDR3 nucleotides are TGTGCCACCACGCAATCGGTTACGGAGACCCAGTACTTC.

The chain is built from TRBV5-1 and TRBJ2-7; 8 bases align to TRBD1. With V trimmed by 3 bases and J by 2 bases, 1 base remained unmatched. The CDR3 sequence is 13 residues long. Germline loops: CDR1 SGHRS, CDR2 YFSETQ. The CDR3 DNA reads TGCGCCAGCAGCTCGACAGGGGCCTACGAGCAGTACTTC. It yields the protein CASSSTGAYEQYF.

V usage is TRBV28 and J usage is TRBJ1-1; D is undetermined. This CDR3 comprises 14 residues. With 3 bases removed from V and 10 bases from J, the gap between germline ends came to 18 bases. Germline V gives CDR1 MDHEN, CDR2 SYDVKM. The CDR3 DNA reads TGTGCCAGCAGTTTGGCCGGGGTTGAGGGTCGAGCTTTCTTT. It translates to CASSLAGVEGRAFF.

In this sample, this clone turned up a few times. The V call is TRBV15, the J call TRBJ1-1, with D unclear. Germline V gene data show CDR1 as LNHNV and CDR2 as YYDKDF (reference sequence). The CDR3 loop spans 13 amino acids. V shed 0 bases and J shed 3 bases, with 5 bases lying between them. CDR3 region: CATSRDFDTEAFF. The CDR3 nucleotides read TGTGCCACCAGCAGAGATTTCGACACTGAAGCTTTCTTT.

This clone is a singleton in its sample. The rearrangement joins TRBV5-1 to TRBJ2-1, with 16 bases aligning to TRBD2. The CDR3 contains 17 residues. The germline CDR1 and CDR2 sequences are SGHRS and YFSETQ. Trimming cost V 3 bases and J 4 bases; bases outside gene matches: 4. The CDR3 loop is CASSWGLAGGSYNEQFF. CDR3 DNA: TGCGCCAGCAGCTGGGGACTAGCGGGGGGGTCTTACAATGAGCAGTTCTTC.

Concerning this clone: Distinct nucleotide sequences in the sample also encode this CDR3. The V and J genes are TRBV5-1 and TRBJ2-3, with TRBD2 identical over 10 bases. Germline-derived CDR1 and CDR2 are SGHRS and YFSETQ. V was pared by 0 bases and J by 0 bases, with 4 bases of the junction left unmatched. CDR3 length: 17 residues. The CDR3 DNA is TGCGCCAGCAGCTTGGCCGGGACTAGCGCTAGCACAGATACGCAGTATTTT. Its translation: CASSLAGTSASTDTQYF. The full variable domain, in which reference TRBV5-1 and TRBJ2-3 provide the parts outside the CDR3, is KAGVTQTPRYLIKTRGQQVTLSCSPISGHRSVSWYQQTPGQGLQFLFEYFSETQRNKGNFPGRFSGRQFSNSRSEMNVSTLELGDSALYLCASSLAGTSASTDTQYFGPGTRLTVL.

This chain joins TRBV4-2 and TRBJ2-5; possible D gene TRBD2, 5 bases. The CDR3 consists of 15 residues. The germline V and J ends were trimmed by 0 bases and 4 bases, with 12 bases remaining between them. Germline lookup yields CDR1 LGHNA and CDR2 YNFKEQ. CDR3 sequence reads: CASSQDIPAGETQYF. CDR3 nucleotides: TGTGCCAGCAGCCAAGATATCCCGGCGGGAGAGACCCAGTACTTC.

This clone was counted between two and nine times. J is TRBJ1-3 and V is TRBV7-2; tentative D call: TRBD1 (5 bases). This CDR3 region has 16 residues. V shed 5 bases and J shed 0 bases, with 14 bases lying between them. Per the germline V gene, CDR1 is SGHTA and CDR2 is FQGNSA. The CDR3 DNA reads TGTGCCAGCAGCACCAGACAGAAGAGCTCTGGAAACACCATATATTTT. Its translation: CASSTRQKSSGNTIYF.

The gene calls are TRBV15 and TRBJ2-3; a weak D match, TRBD1 (6 bases). Trimming took 0 bases from V and 3 from J, leaving 13 bases between them. Per the germline V gene, CDR1 is LNHNV and CDR2 is YYDKDF (reference sequence). CDR3 length: 16 residues. The CDR3 nucleotides are TGTGCCACCAGCAGAGAGACCGGCAGGGGTACAGATACGCAGTATTTT. It yields the protein CATSRETGRGTDTQYF.

This clone was observed a few times. The genes are TRBV19 and TRBJ1-4; weak D call: TRBD1 (5 bases). The CDR3 runs 16 residues. CDR1 LNHDA and CDR2 SQIVND come from the germline V gene (reference sequence). Trimming shortened V by 10 bases and J by 3 bases, and 21 bases separated the two germline ends. The DNA of the CDR3 is TGTGCCACCTCAAGGACGGGGGTGGTGGCTAATGAAAAACTGTTTTTT. This gives the protein CATSRTGVVANEKLFF.

V and J are TRBV9 and TRBJ2-2; D perhaps matches TRBD1 (5 bases). With 0 bases removed from V and 5 bases from J, the gap between germline ends came to 14 bases. This CDR3 region has 16 residues. CDR1 is SGDLS, CDR2 YYNGEE, per germline. CDR3 region: CASSVAGQGRTGELFF. The CDR3 DNA reads TGTGCCAGCAGCGTAGCTGGCCAGGGCCGGACCGGGGAGCTGTTTTTT.

The chain combines TRBV11-2 with TRBJ2-7; D possibly corresponds to TRBD1 (6 bases). Trimming cost V 3 bases and J 2 bases, with 11 bases left between them. CDR3 length: 14 amino acids. Germline CDR1 reads SGHAT; CDR2 reads FQNNGV. DNA of the CDR3: TGTGCCAGCAGCTTGACCACAGGGACCTACGAGCAGTACTTC. Translation gives CASSLTTGTYEQYF. Complete variable domain (other parts from reference TRBV11-2 and TRBJ2-7): EAGVAQSPRYKIIEKRQSVAFWCNPISGHATLYWYQQILGQGPKLLIQFQNNGVVDDSQLPKDRFSAERLKGVDSTLKIQPAKLEDSAVYLCASSLTTGTYEQYFGPGTRLTVT.

This chain connects TRBV4-3 to TRBJ1-4; no reliable D call. The CDR3 runs to 15 residues. V lost 3 bases and J lost 6, with 14 bases in between. Germline CDR1 reads LGHNA; CDR2 reads YSLEER. Written as DNA, the CDR3 is TGCGCCAGCAGCCAGAGACATCTCCTTTATGAAAAACTGTTTTTT. Translated, it gives CASSQRHLLYEKLFF.

This clone was counted only a few times. Additional DNA sequences in this sample encode the identical CDR3. The genes are TRBV29-1 and TRBJ2-1; 10 bases are shared with TRBD1. In germline, CDR1 is SQVTM, CDR2 ANQGSEA. This CDR3 spans 13 amino acids. V shed 4 bases, J shed 3 bases, and the junction held 0 bases outside the gene matches. CDR3 amino acids: CSVGTGGYNEQFF. The CDR3 nucleotides read TGCAGCGTTGGGACAGGGGGCTACAATGAGCAGTTCTTC.

The V call is TRBV27, the J call TRBJ2-1; 11 nucleotides line up with TRBD2. The CDR3 has 15 amino acids. Trimming took 5 bases from V and 7 from J; bases not matched to a gene: 7. Looked up from germline, CDR1 is MNHEY and CDR2 is SMNVEV (reference sequence). The CDR3 region has the DNA TGTGCCAGCAGTGAACTAGCGGGAGTAGTTAATGAGCAGTTCTTC. It codes for CASSELAGVVNEQFF.

This clone occurred a few times. The chain joins TRBV19 to TRBJ1-5; TRBD1 aligns across 7 bases. J was trimmed by 0 bases and V by 9 bases; bases with no gene match: 5. Germline V gene sequence: CDR1 LNHDA, CDR2 SQIVND (reference sequence). The CDR3 spans 14 residues. CDR3 sequence: CASTGQISNQPQHF. CDR3 sequence (DNA): TGTGCCAGCACGGGACAGATTAGCAATCAGCCCCAGCATTTT.

The chain carries TRBV28 and TRBJ1-5, with 8 bases aligning to TRBD1. Germline V gives CDR1 MDHEN, CDR2 SYDVKM. Losses at the gene ends were 6 bases for V and 2 bases for J; bases not matched to a gene: 6. The CDR3 covers 15 residues. The DNA of the CDR3 is TGTGCCAGCAGCACAGGGGGGGGACGCAATCAGCCCCAGCATTTT. Translating it yields CASSTGGGRNQPQHF.

This clone was seen a single time. The V gene is TRBV27, the J gene TRBJ2-1; D not certain. Deletions cut 3 bases from V and 6 bases from J, with 9 bases between. Germline CDR1 and CDR2: MNHEY and SMNVEV (reference sequence). The CDR3 covers 13 residues. The CDR3 spells CASSLFGGNEQFF. In nucleotides, the CDR3 is TGTGCCAGCAGTTTGTTCGGTGGCAATGAGCAGTTCTTC.

V gene TRBV2 combines with J gene TRBJ1-2, with TRBD1 identical over 8 bases. Germline V gene data show CDR1 as SNHLY and CDR2 as FYNNEI. CDR3 length: 14 residues. The J segment lost 0 bases and the V segment lost 8 bases, leaving 5 bases of the junction unmatched. The DNA of the CDR3 is TGTGCCAGCTTGGAACAGGGGGCTAACTATGGCTACACCTTC. Translating gives CASLEQGANYGYTF. Full variable domain (rest looked up from reference TRBV2 and TRBJ1-2): EPEVTQTPSHQVTQMGQEVILRCVPISNHLYFYWYRQILGQKVEFLVSFYNNEISEKSEIFDDQFSVERPDGSNFTLKIRSTKLEDSAMYFCASLEQGANYGYTFGSGTRLTVV.

V gene TRBV6-5 combines with J gene TRBJ1-2; 8 nucleotides line up with TRBD1. This CDR3 has 13 residues. V gave up 5 bases and J gave up 8 bases; unmatched junction bases: 7. Germline lookup yields CDR1 MNHEY and CDR2 SVGAGI. CDR3 loop: CASSRTGNDGYTF. In DNA form, the CDR3 reads TGTGCCAGCAGTAGGACAGGGAATGACGGCTACACCTTC.

The rearrangement joins TRBV6-5 to TRBJ1-2; D remains unclear. CDR1 and CDR2 from the germline V gene are MNHEY and SVGAGI. This CDR3 spans 13 amino acids. The V end was cut by 6 bases, the J end by 0 bases, with 8 bases between. The CDR3 protein is CASRNVANYGYTF. DNA of the CDR3: TGTGCCAGCAGGAACGTAGCTAACTATGGCTACACCTTC.

The chain combines TRBV2 with TRBJ1-4; D might be TRBD1 (5 bases). Germline CDR1 SNHLY, CDR2 FYNNEI. The CDR3 is made up of 16 amino acids. The V gene lost 0 bases and the J gene lost 8 bases, with 16 bases spanning the gap. The DNA of the CDR3 is TGTGCCAGCAGTGAAGCAAGGCCAGGGTCATTCGAAAAACTGTTTTTT. The encoded protein is CASSEARPGSFEKLFF.

V and J are TRBV12-5 and TRBJ2-1; 8 nucleotides match TRBD1. This CDR3 region has 12 residues. Germline V gives CDR1 LGHNT, CDR2 FRNRAP. Trimming cost V 4 bases and J 10 bases; bases outside gene matches: 3. The DNA of the CDR3 is TGTGCTAGTGGTTCTGACAGGGGAGAGCAGTTCTTC. Residues: CASGSDRGEQFF.

This clone turned up a few times. This chain links TRBV2 with TRBJ1-3; D is uncertain. CDR3 length: 13 residues. V was trimmed by 4 bases and J by 7 bases, leaving 11 bases between them. Germline V gene sequence: CDR1 SNHLY, CDR2 FYNNEI. CDR3 nucleotides: TGTGCCAGCAGTGCGGGGTTCGGGAACACCATATATTTT. The encoded protein is CASSAGFGNTIYF. The variable domain in full, with the rest retrieved from reference TRBV2 and TRBJ1-3, is EPEVTQTPSHQVTQMGQEVILRCVPISNHLYFYWYRQILGQKVEFLVSFYNNEISEKSEIFDDQFSVERPDGSNFTLKIRSTKLEDSAMYFCASSAGFGNTIYFGEGSWLTVV.

The chain combines TRBV30 with TRBJ1-2; D is uncertain. V was trimmed by 0 bases and J by 4 bases, leaving 6 bases between them. Per the germline V gene, CDR1 is GTSNPN and CDR2 is SVGIG (reference sequence). The CDR3 has 12 amino acids. The CDR3 nucleotides read TGTGCCTGGAGTGTCAACAGCTATGGCTACACCTTC. It is translated as CAWSVNSYGYTF.